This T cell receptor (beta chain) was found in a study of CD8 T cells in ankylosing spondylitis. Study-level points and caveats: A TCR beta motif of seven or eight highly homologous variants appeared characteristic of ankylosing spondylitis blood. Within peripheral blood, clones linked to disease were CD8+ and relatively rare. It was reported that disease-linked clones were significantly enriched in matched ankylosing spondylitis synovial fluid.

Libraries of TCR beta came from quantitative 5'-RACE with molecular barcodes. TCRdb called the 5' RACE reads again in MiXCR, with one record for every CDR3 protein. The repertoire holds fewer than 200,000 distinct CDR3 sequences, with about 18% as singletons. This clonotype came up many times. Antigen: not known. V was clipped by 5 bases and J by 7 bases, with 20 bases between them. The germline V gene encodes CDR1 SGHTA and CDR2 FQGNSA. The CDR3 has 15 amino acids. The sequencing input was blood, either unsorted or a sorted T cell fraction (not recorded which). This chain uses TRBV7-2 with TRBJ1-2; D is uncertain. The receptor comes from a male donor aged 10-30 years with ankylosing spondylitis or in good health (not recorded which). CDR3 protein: CASSPVMVGIGGYTF. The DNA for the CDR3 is TGTGCCAGCAGCCCCGTCATGGTTGGGATTGGTGGCTACACCTTC.